These 22 T cell receptor beta chains were sequenced from one sample in a study of spatial heterogeneity in lung cancer (dated by TCRdb to 2018 to 2020). The library came from 5' RACE. The instrument given in TCRdb is NextSeq 500. Clones were called with MiXCR by TCRdb after fastp trimmed the public reads at Q25, and only in-frame beta chains were retained. One record per CDR3 amino acid sequence lists the most common genes and DNA. The sample has tens of thousands of distinct CDR3 sequences on record, roughly 5.2% of them singletons. The ten top clones hold 8.5% to 14% of the sample. Per the publication, the time point label means: sample taken at primary tumor resection. This specimen was PBMCs, taken at surgery. The receptors shown here come from a male donor with early-stage non-small cell lung cancer.

At least ten counts were recorded for this clonotype. V usage is TRBV19 and J usage is TRBJ1-5; 9 nucleotides line up with TRBD1. The J segment lost 3 bases and the V segment lost 6 bases, leaving 12 bases of the junction unmatched. Germline CDR1 is LNHDA and CDR2 is SQIVND (reference sequence). The CDR3 length is 17 residues. The CDR3 loop reads CASRGLIRDRDNQPQHF. DNA of the CDR3: TGTGCCAGTAGGGGACTCATCCGGGACAGGGACAATCAGCCCCAGCATTTT.

The V and J genes are TRBV3-1 and TRBJ1-3; D uncertain. Germline assignment: CDR1 LGHDT and CDR2 YNNKEL (reference sequence). The CDR3 sequence is 15 residues long. Trimming removed 0 bases at V and 0 bases at J, with 6 bases between. The CDR3 DNA reads TGTGCCAGCAGCCAAGATTGGGTCTCTGGAAACACCATATATTTT. It translates to CASSQDWVSGNTIYF.

With respect to this clonotype: A clone one base away is much larger, so this may be a read error. The chain carries TRBV6-6 and TRBJ1-1, with D tentatively TRBD1 (6 bases). Trimming shortened V by 8 bases and J by 1 base, and 8 bases separated the two germline ends. CDR1 MNHNY and CDR2 SVGAGI come from the germline V gene (reference sequence). This CDR3 has 12 residues. CDR3 residues: CASCRGNTEAFF. CDR3 DNA sequence: TGTGCCAGCTGCAGGGGGAACACTGAAGCTTTCTTT.

This clonotype was observed a handful of times. The rearrangement joins TRBV11-2 to TRBJ2-1, with 9 bases lining up with TRBD2. This CDR3 spans 16 amino acids. Trimming at V came to 1 base and at J to 7 bases, leaving 8 bases not matched to a gene. Germline CDR1 reads SGHAT; CDR2 reads FQNNGV. The CDR3 region is CASSLGREGPGNEQFF. The CDR3 nucleotides read TGTGCCAGCAGCTTAGGGCGGGAGGGACCTGGGAATGAGCAGTTCTTC. The whole variable domain, filled in from reference TRBV11-2 and TRBJ2-1, reads EAGVAQSPRYKIIEKRQSVAFWCNPISGHATLYWYQQILGQGPKLLIQFQNNGVVDDSQLPKDRFSAERLKGVDSTLKIQPAKLEDSAVYLCASSLGREGPGNEQFFGPGTRLTVL.

This clonotype has at least ten counts. The rearrangement joins TRBV6-5 to TRBJ1-2; D unclear. This CDR3 spans 13 amino acids. The germline CDR1 and CDR2 sequences are MNHEY and SVGAGI. V shed 0 bases and J shed 4 bases, with 6 bases lying between them. In nucleotides, the CDR3 is TGTGCCAGCAGTTACTCGAATAGCTATGGCTACACCTTC. Amino acids: CASSYSNSYGYTF.

Ten or more counts support this clonotype. This chain uses TRBV5-1 with TRBJ2-5; the D gene is possibly TRBD2 (6 bases). The germline V and J ends were trimmed by 4 bases and 5 bases, with 18 bases remaining between them. In germline, CDR1 is SGHRS, CDR2 YFSETQ. The CDR3 runs 15 residues. This chain's CDR3 is CASSPKGLGKETQYF. The CDR3 DNA sequence: TGCGCCAGCAGCCCGAAGGGACTGGGAAAGGAGACCCAGTACTTC.

This clonotype was counted many times. The V call is TRBV5-1, the J call TRBJ2-7; weak D call: TRBD1 (5 bases). V was trimmed by 1 base and J by 1 base, leaving 12 bases between them. The length of the CDR3 is 15 residues. Per the germline V gene, CDR1 is SGHRS and CDR2 is YFSETQ. Here the CDR3 reads CASSLTPDTSYEQYF. The CDR3 DNA follows: TGCGCCAGCAGCTTGACTCCGGACACATCCTACGAGCAGTACTTC.

This clonotype was counted many times. The CDR3 sequence: CASSPGDRQETQYF. The CDR3 nucleotides read TGTGCCAGCAGTCCCGGGGACAGGCAAGAGACCCAGTACTTC. The chain joins TRBV28 to TRBJ2-5, with TRBD1 matching over 8 bases. Trimming at V came to 5 bases and at J to 2 bases, leaving 4 bases not matched to a gene. The germline CDR1 and CDR2 sequences are MDHEN and SYDVKM. This CDR3 has 14 residues.

This clonotype was detected ten times or more. This chain links TRBV5-4 with TRBJ2-2, with D tentatively TRBD1 (6 bases). The V end lost 3 bases, the J end lost 5 bases, and 11 bases lay between the germline ends. Germline V gene sequence: CDR1 SGHNT, CDR2 YYREEE (reference sequence). The CDR3 runs to 14 residues. CDR3 loop: CASSSPTGTGELFF. CDR3 DNA: TGTGCCAGCAGCTCTCCGACAGGAACCGGGGAGCTGTTTTTT.

This clonotype was found many times. V gene TRBV20-1 combines with J gene TRBJ1-4, with a weak D call TRBD1 (6 bases). CDR3 length: 16 residues. CDR1 and CDR2 from the germline V gene are DFQATT and SNEGSKA (reference sequence). Trimming stripped 0 bases from V and 8 bases from J, with 19 bases between. The DNA for the CDR3 is TGCAGTGCTAGAGATAGAGGGCAGGGGTCGCGAGAAAAACTGTTTTTT. This encodes CSARDRGQGSREKLFF.

This clonotype was counted many times. The gene calls are TRBV3-1 and TRBJ2-5, with 10 bases that match TRBD1. This CDR3 comprises 16 residues. V dropped 3 bases and J dropped 2; count of bases not matched to a gene: 6. In germline, CDR1 is LGHDT, CDR2 YNNKEL (reference sequence). The CDR3 is CASSQATGGGQETQYF. The CDR3 DNA follows: TGTGCCAGCAGCCAGGCGACAGGGGGCGGGCAAGAGACCCAGTACTTC.

Ten or more counts support this clonotype. The rearrangement links TRBV4-1 to TRBJ2-4; TRBD1 matches at 7 bases. Germline CDR1 is MGHRA and CDR2 is YSYEKL. V lost 3 bases and J lost 1; bases outside the gene matches: 6. The CDR3 is 16 amino acids. The CDR3 DNA is TGCGCCAGCAGCCAGCCCCTACAGGGGGCCAAAAACATTCAGTACTTC. Translation gives CASSQPLQGAKNIQYF.

This sequence joins TRBV5-4 and TRBJ2-2; no definite D call. CDR3 size: 13 residues. Trimming took 2 bases from V and 8 from J, leaving 10 bases between them. Germline loops: CDR1 SGHNT, CDR2 YYREEE (reference sequence). The DNA for the CDR3 is TGTGCCAGCAGCTTTCGCGATCTTGGGGAGCTGTTTTTT. It encodes CASSFRDLGELFF. Filled out from reference TRBV5-4 and TRBJ2-2, the complete variable domain reads ETGVTQSPTHLIKTRGQQVTLRCSSQSGHNTVSWYQQALGQGPQFIFQYYREEENGRGNFPPRFSGLQFPNYSSELNVNALELDDSALYLCASSFRDLGELFFGEGSRLTVL.

This clonotype was counted ten times or more. This sequence joins TRBV7-2 and TRBJ2-4, with TRBD2 identical over 7 bases. The CDR3 totals 13 residues. The germline V gene has CDR1 SGHTA and CDR2 FQGNSA. Trimming removed 4 bases from V and 6 bases from J; junction bases left unmatched: 3. CDR3 coding DNA: TGTGCCAGCAGCTGGGAGGGTGTAAACATTCAGTACTTC. This translates into CASSWEGVNIQYF.

This clonotype was recorded many times. This chain uses TRBV5-1 with TRBJ2-1, with TRBD2 identical over 9 bases. Germline V gives CDR1 SGHRS, CDR2 YFSETQ. V gave up 5 bases and J gave up 8 bases; unmatched junction bases: 11. This CDR3 region has 15 residues. CDR3 DNA sequence: TGCGCCAGCAGTCGGGATAGCGGGAGAGGAGATGAGCAGTTCTTC. Amino acids: CASSRDSGRGDEQFF.

The sample holds a few counts of this clonotype. The chain is built from TRBV20-1 and TRBJ1-2; D is perhaps TRBD1 (6 bases). There are 16 residues in the CDR3. Trimming removed 4 bases at V and 8 bases at J, with 26 bases between. CDR1 and CDR2 (germline): DFQATT, SNEGSKA (reference sequence). In DNA form, the CDR3 reads TGCAGTGCTACACCACAGGGCAAAGCCCCCTCGACGGGCTACACCTTC. The encoded protein is CSATPQGKAPSTGYTF.

This clonotype was counted only a few times. J is TRBJ1-1 and V is TRBV6-2 or TRBV6-3, with D perhaps matching TRBD1 (5 bases). Trimming shortened V by 0 bases and J by 1 base, and 9 bases separated the two germline ends. The CDR3 contains 15 residues. Germline V gives CDR1 MNHEY, CDR2 SVGEGT. The DNA of the CDR3 is TGTGCCAGCAGTTACTCGCGGACACGGAACACTGAAGCTTTCTTT. It yields the protein CASSYSRTRNTEAFF.

This clonotype was seen many times. The genes are TRBV28 and TRBJ1-1; D not certain. The germline V and J ends were trimmed by 5 bases and 8 bases, with 18 bases remaining between them. The CDR3 is 14 amino acids. Per germline, CDR1 MDHEN and CDR2 SYDVKM. The CDR3 spells CASSPSDRLAEAFF. The CDR3 nucleotides are TGTGCCAGCAGTCCCTCCGACCGACTCGCGGAAGCTTTCTTT.

This clonotype came up many times. The rearrangement uses TRBV23-1 and TRBJ2-1; 11 positions agree with TRBD1. TRBV23-1 is given ORF status, its function remaining uncertain. There are 18 residues in the CDR3. V dropped 0 bases and J dropped 4; count of bases not matched to a gene: 8. The CDR3: CASSQSGQGAPSYNEQFF. Here the CDR3 DNA reads TGCGCCAGCAGTCAATCCGGACAGGGGGCCCCCTCATACAATGAGCAGTTCTTC.

This clonotype was counted ten times or more. The CDR3, as DNA: TGTGCCAGCAGTTACGCTCCATTGGACCGTGGAACAGATACGCAGTATTTT. Amino acids: CASSYAPLDRGTDTQYF. The rearrangement uses TRBV6-2 or TRBV6-3 and TRBJ2-3; no definite D call. The V and J ends lost 2 bases and 3 bases respectively, with 18 bases between them. This CDR3 is 17 amino acids long. The V gene's germline CDR1 is MNHEY and CDR2 SVGEGT.

Many counts were recorded for this clonotype. This chain links TRBV7-9 with TRBJ2-5; 9 positions match TRBD2. V trimming: 5 bases; J trimming: 5 bases; junction bases outside the gene matches: 12. CDR1 SEHNR and CDR2 FQNEAQ come from the germline V gene (reference sequence). This CDR3 region has 16 residues. The CDR3: CASSQGGGRARETQYF. In nucleotides, the CDR3 is TGTGCCAGCAGCCAAGGAGGCGGGAGGGCCCGGGAGACCCAGTACTTC.

This clonotype has ten or more counts. DNA of the CDR3: TGCAGTGCAACCGGGACAGGGTTCGGGGAGCTGTTTTTT. It is translated as CSATGTGFGELFF. This sequence joins TRBV20-1 and TRBJ2-2; 9 nucleotides line up with TRBD1. CDR3 length: 13 residues. The V and J ends lost 6 bases and 7 bases, in that order; junction bases with no gene match: 6. Germline loops: CDR1 DFQATT, CDR2 SNEGSKA (reference sequence).